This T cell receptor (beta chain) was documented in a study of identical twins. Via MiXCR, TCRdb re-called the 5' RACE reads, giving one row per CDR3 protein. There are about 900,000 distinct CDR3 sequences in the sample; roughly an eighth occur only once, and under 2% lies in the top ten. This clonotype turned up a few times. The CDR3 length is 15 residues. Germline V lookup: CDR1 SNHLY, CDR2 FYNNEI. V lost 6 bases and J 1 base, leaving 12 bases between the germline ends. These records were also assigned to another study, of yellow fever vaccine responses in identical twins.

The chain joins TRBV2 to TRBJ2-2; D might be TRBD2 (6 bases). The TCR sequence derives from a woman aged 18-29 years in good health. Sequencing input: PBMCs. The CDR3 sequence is CASRSTSRNTGELFF. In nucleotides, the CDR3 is TGTGCCAGCAGGTCGACTAGTCGGAACACCGGGGAGCTGTTTTTT.